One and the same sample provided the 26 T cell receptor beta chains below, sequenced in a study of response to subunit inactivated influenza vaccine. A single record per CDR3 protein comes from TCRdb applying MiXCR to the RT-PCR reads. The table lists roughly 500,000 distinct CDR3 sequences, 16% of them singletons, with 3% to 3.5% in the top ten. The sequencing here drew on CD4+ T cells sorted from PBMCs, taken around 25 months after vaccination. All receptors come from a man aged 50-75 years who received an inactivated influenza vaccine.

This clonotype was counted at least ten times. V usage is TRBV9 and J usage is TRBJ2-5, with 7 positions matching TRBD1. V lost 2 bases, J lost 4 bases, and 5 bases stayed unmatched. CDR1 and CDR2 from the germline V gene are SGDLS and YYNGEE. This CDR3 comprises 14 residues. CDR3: CASSVTGSVETQYF. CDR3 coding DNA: TGTGCCAGCAGCGTGACAGGGAGCGTAGAGACCCAGTACTTC.

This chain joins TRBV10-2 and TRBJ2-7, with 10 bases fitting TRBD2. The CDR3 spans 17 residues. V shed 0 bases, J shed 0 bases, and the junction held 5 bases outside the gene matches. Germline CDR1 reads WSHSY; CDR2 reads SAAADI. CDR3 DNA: TGCGCCAGCAGTGAGTCGATGTCTAGCGGGAGCTCCTACGAGCAGTACTTC. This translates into CASSESMSSGSSYEQYF.

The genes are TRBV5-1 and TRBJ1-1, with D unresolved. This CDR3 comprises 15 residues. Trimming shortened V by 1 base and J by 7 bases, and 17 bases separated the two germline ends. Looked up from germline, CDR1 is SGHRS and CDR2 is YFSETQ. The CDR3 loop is CASSLIPGSSSEAFF. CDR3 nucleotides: TGCGCCAGCAGCTTGATACCGGGGTCCTCCAGTGAAGCTTTCTTT.

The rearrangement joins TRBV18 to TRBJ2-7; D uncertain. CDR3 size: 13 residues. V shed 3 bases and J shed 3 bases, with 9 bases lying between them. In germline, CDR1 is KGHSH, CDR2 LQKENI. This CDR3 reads CASSPSALYEQYF. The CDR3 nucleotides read TGTGCCAGCTCACCGTCCGCCCTCTACGAGCAGTACTTC.

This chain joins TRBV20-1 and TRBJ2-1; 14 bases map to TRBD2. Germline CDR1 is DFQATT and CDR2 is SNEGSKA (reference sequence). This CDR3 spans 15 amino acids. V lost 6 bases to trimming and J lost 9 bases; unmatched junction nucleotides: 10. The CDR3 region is CSADGLAGGRGEQFF. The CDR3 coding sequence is TGCAGTGCGGATGGACTAGCGGGAGGCCGGGGTGAGCAGTTCTTC.

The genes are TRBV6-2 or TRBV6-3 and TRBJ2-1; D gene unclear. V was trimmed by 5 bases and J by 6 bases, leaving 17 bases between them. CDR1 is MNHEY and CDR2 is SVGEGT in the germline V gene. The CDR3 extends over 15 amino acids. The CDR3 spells CASSEKTTLVNEQFF. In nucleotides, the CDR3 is TGTGCCAGCAGTGAGAAAACCACCCTAGTCAATGAGCAGTTCTTC.

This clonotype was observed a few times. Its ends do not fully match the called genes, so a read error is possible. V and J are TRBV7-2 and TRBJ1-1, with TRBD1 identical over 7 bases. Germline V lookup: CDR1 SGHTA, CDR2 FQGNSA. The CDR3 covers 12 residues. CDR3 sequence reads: CASSLAETGQEF. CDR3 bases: TGTGCCAGCAGCTTAGCGGAGACAGGGCAGGAATTT.

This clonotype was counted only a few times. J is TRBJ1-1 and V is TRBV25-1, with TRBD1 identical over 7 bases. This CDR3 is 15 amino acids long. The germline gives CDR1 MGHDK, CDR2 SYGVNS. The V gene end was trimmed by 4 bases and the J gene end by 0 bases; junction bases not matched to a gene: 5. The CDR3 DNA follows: TGTGCCAGCAGTGCGGGACAGCGAATGAACACTGAAGCTTTCTTT. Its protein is CASSAGQRMNTEAFF.

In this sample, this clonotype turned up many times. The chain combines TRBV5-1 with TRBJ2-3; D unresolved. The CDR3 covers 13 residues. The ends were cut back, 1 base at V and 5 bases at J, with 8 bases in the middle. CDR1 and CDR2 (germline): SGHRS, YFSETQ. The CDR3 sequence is CASSLKSGDTQYF. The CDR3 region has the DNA TGCGCCAGCAGCTTGAAATCGGGAGATACGCAGTATTTT.

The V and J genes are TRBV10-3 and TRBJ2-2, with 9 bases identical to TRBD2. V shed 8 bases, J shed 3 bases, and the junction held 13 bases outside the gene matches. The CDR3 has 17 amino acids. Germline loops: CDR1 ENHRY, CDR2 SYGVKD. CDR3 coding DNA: TGTGCCATCGCGGGTCGTCTAGCGGGATTAGACACCGGGGAGCTGTTTTTT. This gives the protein CAIAGRLAGLDTGELFF.

DNA of the CDR3: TGTGCCAGCAGTGAAAATAGGGGTAGTGAGACCCAGTACTTC. Translated, it gives CASSENRGSETQYF. The J gene is TRBJ2-5, the V gene TRBV2, with D possibly TRBD1 on 5 matching bases. The CDR3 length is 14 residues. CDR1 and CDR2 from the germline V gene are SNHLY and FYNNEI. Trimming removed 2 bases at V and 5 bases at J, with 12 bases between.

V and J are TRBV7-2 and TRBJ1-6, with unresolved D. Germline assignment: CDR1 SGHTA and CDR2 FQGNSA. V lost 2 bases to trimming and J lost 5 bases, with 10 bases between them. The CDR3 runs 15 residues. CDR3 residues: CASSLQGLNNSPLHF. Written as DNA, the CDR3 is TGTGCCAGCAGCTTACAAGGACTGAATAATTCACCCCTCCACTTT.

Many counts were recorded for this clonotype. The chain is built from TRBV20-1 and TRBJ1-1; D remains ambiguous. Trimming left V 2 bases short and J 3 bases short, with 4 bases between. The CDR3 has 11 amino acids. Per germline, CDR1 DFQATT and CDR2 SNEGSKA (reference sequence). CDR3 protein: CSARLDTEAFF. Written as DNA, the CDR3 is TGCAGTGCTAGACTTGACACTGAAGCTTTCTTT.

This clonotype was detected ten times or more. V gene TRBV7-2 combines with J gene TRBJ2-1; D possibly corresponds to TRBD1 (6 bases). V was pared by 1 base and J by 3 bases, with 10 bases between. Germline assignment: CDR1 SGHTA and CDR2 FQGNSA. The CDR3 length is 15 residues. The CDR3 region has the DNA TGTGCCAGCAGCTTAGTCGGACAGAACTACAATGAGCAGTTCTTC. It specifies CASSLVGQNYNEQFF.

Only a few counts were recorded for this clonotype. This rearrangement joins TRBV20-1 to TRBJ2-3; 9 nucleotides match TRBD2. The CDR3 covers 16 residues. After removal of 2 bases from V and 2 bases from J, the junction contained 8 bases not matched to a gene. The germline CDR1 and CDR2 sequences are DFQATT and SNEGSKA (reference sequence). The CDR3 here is CSARSSSGADTDTQYF. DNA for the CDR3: TGCAGTGCTAGATCCTCTAGCGGGGCGGACACAGATACGCAGTATTTT.

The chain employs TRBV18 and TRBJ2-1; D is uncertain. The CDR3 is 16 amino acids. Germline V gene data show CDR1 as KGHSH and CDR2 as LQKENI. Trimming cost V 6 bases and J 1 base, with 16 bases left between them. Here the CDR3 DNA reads TGTGCCAGCTCCCCCCAGAGGCGTATGTCCTACAATGAGCAGTTCTTC. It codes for CASSPQRRMSYNEQFF.

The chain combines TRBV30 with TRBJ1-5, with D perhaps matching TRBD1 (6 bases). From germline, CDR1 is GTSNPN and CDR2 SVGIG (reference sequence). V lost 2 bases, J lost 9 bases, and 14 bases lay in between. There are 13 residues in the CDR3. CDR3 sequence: CAWSLIRGGPQHF. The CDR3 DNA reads TGTGCCTGGAGTCTAATCAGGGGCGGGCCCCAGCATTTT.

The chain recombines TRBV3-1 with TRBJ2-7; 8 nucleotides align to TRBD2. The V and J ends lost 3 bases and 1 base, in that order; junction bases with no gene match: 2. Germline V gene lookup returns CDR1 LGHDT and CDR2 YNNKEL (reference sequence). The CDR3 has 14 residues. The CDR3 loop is CASSQGLESYEQYF. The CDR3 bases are TGTGCCAGCAGCCAGGGACTAGAGTCCTACGAGCAGTACTTC.

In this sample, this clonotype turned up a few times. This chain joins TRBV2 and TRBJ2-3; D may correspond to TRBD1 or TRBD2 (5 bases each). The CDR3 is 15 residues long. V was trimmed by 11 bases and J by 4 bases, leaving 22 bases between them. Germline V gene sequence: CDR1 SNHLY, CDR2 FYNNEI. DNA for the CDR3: TGTGCCCGACCCCAAGGGGCTAGCTCTCCAGATACGCAGTATTTT. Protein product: CARPQGASSPDTQYF.

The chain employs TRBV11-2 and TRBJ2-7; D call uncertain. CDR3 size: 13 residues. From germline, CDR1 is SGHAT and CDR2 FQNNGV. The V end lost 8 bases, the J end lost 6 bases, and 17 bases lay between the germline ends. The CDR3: CASRSRTLSEQYF. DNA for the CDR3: TGTGCCAGCCGCTCCCGTACGCTCTCCGAGCAGTACTTC.

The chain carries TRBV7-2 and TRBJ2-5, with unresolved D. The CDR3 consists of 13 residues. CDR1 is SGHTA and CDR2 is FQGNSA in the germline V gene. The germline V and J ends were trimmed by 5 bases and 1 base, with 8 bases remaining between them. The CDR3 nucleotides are TGTGCCAGCAGCCTGATGTCCCAAGAGACCCAGTACTTC. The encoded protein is CASSLMSQETQYF.

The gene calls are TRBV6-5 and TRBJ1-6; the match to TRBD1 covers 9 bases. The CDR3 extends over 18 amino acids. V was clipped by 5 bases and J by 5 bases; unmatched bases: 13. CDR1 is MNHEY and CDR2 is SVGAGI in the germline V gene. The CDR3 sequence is CASSHRDRVFGDNSPLHF. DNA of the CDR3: TGTGCCAGCAGTCACCGGGACAGGGTCTTTGGCGATAATTCACCCCTCCACTTT.

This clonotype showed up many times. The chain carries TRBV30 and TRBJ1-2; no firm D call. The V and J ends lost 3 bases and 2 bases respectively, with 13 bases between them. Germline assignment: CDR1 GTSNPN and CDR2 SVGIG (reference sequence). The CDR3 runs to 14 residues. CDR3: CAWRKRSRNYGYTF. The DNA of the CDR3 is TGTGCCTGGAGGAAGCGGTCCAGGAACTATGGCTACACCTTC.

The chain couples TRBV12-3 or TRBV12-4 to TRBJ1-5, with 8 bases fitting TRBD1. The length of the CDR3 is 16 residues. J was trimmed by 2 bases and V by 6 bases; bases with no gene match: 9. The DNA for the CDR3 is TGTGCCAGCAGGGCAAACAGGGGGAGCGGCAATCAGCCCCAGCATTTT. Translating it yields CASRANRGSGNQPQHF.

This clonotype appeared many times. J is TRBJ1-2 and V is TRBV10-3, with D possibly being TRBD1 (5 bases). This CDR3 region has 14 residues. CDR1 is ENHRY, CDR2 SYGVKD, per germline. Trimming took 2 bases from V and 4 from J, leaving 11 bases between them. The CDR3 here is CAISEPGTIYGYTF. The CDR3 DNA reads TGTGCCATCAGTGAGCCCGGGACGATCTATGGCTACACCTTC.

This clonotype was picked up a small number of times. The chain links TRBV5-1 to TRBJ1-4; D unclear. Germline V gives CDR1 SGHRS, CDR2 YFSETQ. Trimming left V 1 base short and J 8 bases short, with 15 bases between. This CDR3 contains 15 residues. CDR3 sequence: CASSLTEGRSEKLFF. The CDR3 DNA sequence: TGCGCCAGCAGCTTGACGGAAGGCAGAAGCGAAAAACTGTTTTTT.